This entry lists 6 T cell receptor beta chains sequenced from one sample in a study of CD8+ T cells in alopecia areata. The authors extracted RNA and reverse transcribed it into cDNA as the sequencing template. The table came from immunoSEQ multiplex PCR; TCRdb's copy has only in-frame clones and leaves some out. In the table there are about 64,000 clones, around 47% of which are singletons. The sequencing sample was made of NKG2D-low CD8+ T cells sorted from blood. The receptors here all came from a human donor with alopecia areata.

The CDR3 bases are TGTGCCAGCAGCTTGACCAGGGACGAGCAGTACTTC. It yields the protein CASSLTRDEQYF. The genes are TRBV5-4 and TRBJ2-7, with a weak D call TRBD1 (5 bases). Germline CDR1 and CDR2: SGHNT and YYREEE (reference sequence). CDR3 size: 12 residues. V dropped 1 base and J dropped 5 bases, with 7 bases sitting between them. The whole variable domain, remainder taken from reference TRBV5-4 and TRBJ2-7, is ETGVTQSPTHLIKTRGQQVTLRCSSQSGHNTVSWYQQALGQGPQFIFQYYREEENGRGNFPPRFSGLQFPNYSSELNVNALELDDSALYLCASSLTRDEQYFGPGTRLTVT.

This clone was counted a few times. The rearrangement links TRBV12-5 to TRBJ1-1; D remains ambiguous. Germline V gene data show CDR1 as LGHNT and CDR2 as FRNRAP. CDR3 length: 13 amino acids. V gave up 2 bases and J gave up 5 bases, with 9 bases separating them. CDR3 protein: CASGLPDQTEAFF. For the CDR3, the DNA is TGTGCTAGTGGTTTGCCAGACCAGACTGAAGCTTTCTTT. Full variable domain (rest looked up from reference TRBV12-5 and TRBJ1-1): DARVTQTPRHKVTEMGQEVTMRCQPILGHNTVFWYRQTMMQGLELLAYFRNRAPLDDSGMPKDRFSAEMPDATLATLKIQPSEPRDSAVYFCASGLPDQTEAFFGQGTRLTVV.

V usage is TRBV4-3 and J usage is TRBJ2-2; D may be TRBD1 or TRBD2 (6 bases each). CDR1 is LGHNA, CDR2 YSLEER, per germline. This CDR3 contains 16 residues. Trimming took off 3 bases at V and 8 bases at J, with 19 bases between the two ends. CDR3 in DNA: TGCGCCAGCAGCCACCTCGCGACCGGGGGCTCTGGGGAGCTGTTTTTT. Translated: CASSHLATGGSGELFF.

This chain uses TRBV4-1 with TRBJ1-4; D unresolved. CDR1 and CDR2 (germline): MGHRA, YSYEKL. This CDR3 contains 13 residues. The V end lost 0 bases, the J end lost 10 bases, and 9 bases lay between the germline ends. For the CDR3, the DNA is TGCGCCAGCAGCCAAGAACTCTTCGGAAAACTGTTTTTT. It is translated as CASSQELFGKLFF.

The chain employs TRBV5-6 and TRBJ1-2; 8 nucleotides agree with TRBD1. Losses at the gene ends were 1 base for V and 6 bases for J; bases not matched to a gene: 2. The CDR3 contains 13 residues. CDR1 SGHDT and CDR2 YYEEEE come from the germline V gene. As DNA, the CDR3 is TGTGCCAGCAGCTTGCAGGGGGCGCATGGCTACACCTTC. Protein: CASSLQGAHGYTF. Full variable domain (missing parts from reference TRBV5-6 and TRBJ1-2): DAGVTQSPTHLIKTRGQQVTLRCSPKSGHDTVSWYQQALGQGPQFIFQYYEEEERQRGNFPDRFSGHQFPNYSSELNVNALLLGDSALYLCASSLQGAHGYTFGSGTRLTVV.

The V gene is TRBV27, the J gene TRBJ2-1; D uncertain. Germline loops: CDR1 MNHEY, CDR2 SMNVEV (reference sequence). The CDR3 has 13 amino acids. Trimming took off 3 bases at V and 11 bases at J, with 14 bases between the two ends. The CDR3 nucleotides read TGTGCCAGCAGTTTCCTCAGCCCCAAAAAGCAGTTCTTC. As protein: CASSFLSPKKQFF.